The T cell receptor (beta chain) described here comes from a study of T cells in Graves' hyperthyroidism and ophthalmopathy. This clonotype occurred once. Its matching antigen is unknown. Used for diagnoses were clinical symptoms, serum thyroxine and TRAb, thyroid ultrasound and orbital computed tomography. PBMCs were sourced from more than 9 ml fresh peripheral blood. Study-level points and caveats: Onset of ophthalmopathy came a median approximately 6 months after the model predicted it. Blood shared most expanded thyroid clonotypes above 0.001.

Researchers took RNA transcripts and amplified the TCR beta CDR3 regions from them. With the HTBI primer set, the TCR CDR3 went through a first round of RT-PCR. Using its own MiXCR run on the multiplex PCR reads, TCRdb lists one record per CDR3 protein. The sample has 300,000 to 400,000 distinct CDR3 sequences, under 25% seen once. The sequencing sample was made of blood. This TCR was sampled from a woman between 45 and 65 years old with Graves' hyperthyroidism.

The CDR3 DNA reads TGCGCCAGCAGCTTCGTCGAGGTCGGGACAGGGATCATCGGCTACACCTTC. The encoded protein is CASSFVEVGTGIIGYTF. The chain is built from TRBV5-1 and TRBJ1-2; 9 bases match TRBD1. CDR1 and CDR2 from the germline V gene are SGHRS and YFSETQ. Trimming cost V 2 bases and J 8 bases; bases outside gene matches: 16. The CDR3 runs 17 residues.